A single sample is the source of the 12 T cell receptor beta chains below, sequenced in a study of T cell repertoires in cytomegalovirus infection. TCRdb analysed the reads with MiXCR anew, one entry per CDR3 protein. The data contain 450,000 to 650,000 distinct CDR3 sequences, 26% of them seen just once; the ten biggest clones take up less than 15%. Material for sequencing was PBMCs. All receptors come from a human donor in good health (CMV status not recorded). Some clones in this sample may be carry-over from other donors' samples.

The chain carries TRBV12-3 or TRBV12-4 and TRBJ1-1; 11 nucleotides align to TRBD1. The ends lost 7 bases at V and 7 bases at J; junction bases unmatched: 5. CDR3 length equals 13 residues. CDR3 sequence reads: CASTRGQGGEAFF. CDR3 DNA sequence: TGTGCCAGCACGAGGGGACAGGGGGGTGAAGCTTTCTTT.

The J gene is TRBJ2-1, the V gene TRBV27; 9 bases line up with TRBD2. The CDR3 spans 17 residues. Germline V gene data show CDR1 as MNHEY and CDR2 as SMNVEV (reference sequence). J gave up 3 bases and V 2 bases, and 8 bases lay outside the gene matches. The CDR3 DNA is TGTGCCAGCAGTTTACCGGGGACTAGCTCCGTCTACAATGAGCAGTTCTTC. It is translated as CASSLPGTSSVYNEQFF.

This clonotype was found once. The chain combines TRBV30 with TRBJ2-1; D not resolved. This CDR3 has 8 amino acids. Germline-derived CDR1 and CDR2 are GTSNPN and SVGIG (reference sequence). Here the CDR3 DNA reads TGTAGGAGTGGTGAGCAGTTCTTC. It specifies CRSGEQFF. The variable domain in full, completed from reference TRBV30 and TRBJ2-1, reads SQTIHQWPATLVQPVGSPLSLECTVEGTSNPNLYWYRQAAGRGLQLLFYSVGIGQISSEVPQNLSASRPQDRQFILSSKKLLLSDSGFYLCRSGEQFFGPGTRLTVL.

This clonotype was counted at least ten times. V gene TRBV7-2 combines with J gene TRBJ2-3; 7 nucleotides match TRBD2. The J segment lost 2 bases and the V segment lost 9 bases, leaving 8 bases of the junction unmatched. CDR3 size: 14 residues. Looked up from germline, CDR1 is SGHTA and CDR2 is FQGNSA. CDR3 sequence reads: CASSGGLPTDTQYF. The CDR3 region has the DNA TGTGCCAGTTCGGGGGGATTACCCACAGATACGCAGTATTTT.

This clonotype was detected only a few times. CDR3 sequence: CATSRAPGTSGTWASYEQYF. The CDR3 coding sequence is TGTGCCACCAGCAGAGCCCCCGGGACTAGCGGGACGTGGGCCTCCTACGAGCAGTACTTC. This sequence joins TRBV15 and TRBJ2-7; 13 bases match TRBD2. J lost 0 bases, V lost 1 base, and 12 bases had no gene match. CDR3 length: 20 residues. In germline, CDR1 is LNHNV, CDR2 YYDKDF (reference sequence).

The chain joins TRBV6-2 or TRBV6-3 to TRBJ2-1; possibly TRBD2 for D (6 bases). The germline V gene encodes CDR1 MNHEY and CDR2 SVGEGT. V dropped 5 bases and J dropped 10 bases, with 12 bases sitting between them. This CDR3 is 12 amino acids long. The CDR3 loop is CASSLTSLEQFF. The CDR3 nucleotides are TGTGCCAGCAGTCTGACTAGTTTGGAGCAGTTCTTC.

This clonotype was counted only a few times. The CDR3 spells CASSLEGHRSTDTQYF. In nucleotides, the CDR3 is TGCGCCAGCAGCTTGGAGGGACACCGGAGCACAGATACGCAGTATTTT. The rearrangement joins TRBV5-1 to TRBJ2-3; a possible D gene is TRBD1 (6 bases). Germline V gene data show CDR1 as SGHRS and CDR2 as YFSETQ. CDR3 length: 16 amino acids. Trimming took 0 bases from V and 0 from J, leaving 11 bases between them.

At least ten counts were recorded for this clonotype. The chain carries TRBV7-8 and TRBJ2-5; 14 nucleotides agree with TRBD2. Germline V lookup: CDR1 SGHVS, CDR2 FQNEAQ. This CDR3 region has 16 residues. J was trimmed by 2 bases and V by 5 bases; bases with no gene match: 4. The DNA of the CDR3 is TGTGCCAGCAGCCCGGGACTAGCGGGGGTACAAGAGACCCAGTACTTC. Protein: CASSPGLAGVQETQYF.

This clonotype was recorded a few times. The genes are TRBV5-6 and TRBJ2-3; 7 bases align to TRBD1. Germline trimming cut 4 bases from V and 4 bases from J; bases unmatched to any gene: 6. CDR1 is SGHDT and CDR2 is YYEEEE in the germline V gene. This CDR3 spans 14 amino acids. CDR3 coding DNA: TGTGCCAGCAGCATCGACAGGGTGGCAGATACGCAGTATTTT. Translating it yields CASSIDRVADTQYF.

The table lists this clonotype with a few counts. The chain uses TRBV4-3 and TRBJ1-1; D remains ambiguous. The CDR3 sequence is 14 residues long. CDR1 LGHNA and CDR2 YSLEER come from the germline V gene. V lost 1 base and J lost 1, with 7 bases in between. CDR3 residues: CASSQGLENTEAFF. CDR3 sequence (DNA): TGCGCCAGCAGCCAAGGATTGGAGAACACTGAAGCTTTCTTT.

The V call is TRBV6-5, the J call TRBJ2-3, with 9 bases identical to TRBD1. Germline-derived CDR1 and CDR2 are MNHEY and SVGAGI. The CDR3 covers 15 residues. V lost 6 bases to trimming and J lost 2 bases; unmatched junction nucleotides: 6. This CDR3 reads CASRTGTGLTDTQYF. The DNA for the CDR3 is TGTGCCAGCAGGACCGGGACAGGGCTCACAGATACGCAGTATTTT.

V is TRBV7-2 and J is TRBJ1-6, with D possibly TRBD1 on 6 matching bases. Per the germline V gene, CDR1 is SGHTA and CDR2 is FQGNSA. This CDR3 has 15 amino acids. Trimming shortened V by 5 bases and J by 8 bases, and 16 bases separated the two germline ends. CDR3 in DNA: TGTGCCAGCAGCCGGTCAGGGGCGCGGGATTCACCCCTCCACTTT. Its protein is CASSRSGARDSPLHF.